These 5 T cell receptor beta chains share one sample of origin, sequenced in a study of cytomegalovirus exposure and HLA in healthy donors. PCR used 60 Vbeta primers and 13 Jbeta primers. Using immunoSEQ multiplex PCR, the repertoire was profiled, and TCRdb retains in-frame clones only, with some absent. The sample has about 130,000 clones; around 75% are singletons. The sequencing sample was made of PBMCs. Every receptor here comes from a man in his thirties or forties in good health and CMV-seronegative.

The chain uses TRBV5-6 and TRBJ1-6, with 9 bases that match TRBD1. Germline V lookup: CDR1 SGHDT, CDR2 YYEEEE. The CDR3 has 15 amino acids. J gave up 10 bases and V 3 bases, and 8 bases lay outside the gene matches. The CDR3 coding sequence is TGTGCCAGCAGCTACCGGGACAGGGTAGGATCACCCCTCCACTTT. The encoded protein is CASSYRDRVGSPLHF. Full variable domain (missing parts from reference TRBV5-6 and TRBJ1-6): DAGVTQSPTHLIKTRGQQVTLRCSPKSGHDTVSWYQQALGQGPQFIFQYYEEEERQRGNFPDRFSGHQFPNYSSELNVNALLLGDSALYLCASSYRDRVGSPLHFGNGTRLTVT.

The V call is TRBV6-6, the J call TRBJ2-7; 7 nucleotides line up with TRBD1. J gave up 3 bases and V 5 bases, and 7 bases lay outside the gene matches. Germline loops: CDR1 MNHNY, CDR2 SVGAGI (reference sequence). The CDR3 totals 14 residues. The CDR3 here is CASSRNRGIYEQYF. The CDR3 region has the DNA TGTGCCAGCAGTCGGAACAGGGGAATCTACGAGCAGTACTTC.

The V and J genes are TRBV5-4 and TRBJ2-7; a possible D gene is TRBD1 (5 bases). This CDR3 spans 14 amino acids. Germline V lookup: CDR1 SGHNT, CDR2 YYREEE (reference sequence). Trimming shortened V by 0 bases and J by 0 bases, and 7 bases separated the two germline ends. CDR3 residues: CASSLDRGSYEQYF. The CDR3 region has the DNA TGTGCCAGCAGCTTGGATAGGGGCTCCTACGAGCAGTACTTC.

This chain uses TRBV4-3 with TRBJ2-2, with D perhaps TRBD2 (5 bases). The CDR3 has 13 amino acids. The germline V gene has CDR1 LGHNA and CDR2 YSLEER. The V end was cut by 5 bases, the J end by 6 bases, with 10 bases between. The CDR3 DNA reads TGCGCCAGCAGCGAGCGGTGGTCCGGGGAGCTGTTTTTT. Its protein product is CASSERWSGELFF.

About this clone itself: The junction departs from the called germline gene at one end, perhaps through a read error. Additional DNA sequences in this sample encode the identical CDR3. The chain couples TRBV7-7 to TRBJ2-1; possible D gene TRBD2, 5 bases. The CDR3 totals 13 residues. Per the germline V gene, CDR1 is SSHAT and CDR2 is FNYEAQ (reference sequence). The DNA of the CDR3 is TGTGCTAGCAGCTTAGCAGAGGGCGATGAGCAGTTCTTC. Its translation: CASSLAEGDEQFF.